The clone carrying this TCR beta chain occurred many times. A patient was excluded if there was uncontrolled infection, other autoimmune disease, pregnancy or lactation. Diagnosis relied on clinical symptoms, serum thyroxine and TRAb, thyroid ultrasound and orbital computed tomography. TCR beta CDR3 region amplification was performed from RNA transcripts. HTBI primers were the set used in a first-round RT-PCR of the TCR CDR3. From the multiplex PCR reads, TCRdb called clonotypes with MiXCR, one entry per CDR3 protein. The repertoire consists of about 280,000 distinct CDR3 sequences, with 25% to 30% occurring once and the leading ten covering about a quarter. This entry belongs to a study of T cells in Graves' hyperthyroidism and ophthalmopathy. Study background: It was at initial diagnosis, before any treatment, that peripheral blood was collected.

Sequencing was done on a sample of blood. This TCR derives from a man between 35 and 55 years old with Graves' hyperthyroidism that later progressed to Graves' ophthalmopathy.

CDR3: CASSSGPMDTGELFF. For the CDR3, the DNA is TGTGCCAGCAGTTCAGGCCCGATGGACACCGGGGAGCTGTTTTTT. The V call is TRBV6-5, the J call TRBJ2-2, with unresolved D. The germline V gene encodes CDR1 MNHEY and CDR2 SVGAGI. The V and J ends lost 4 bases and 3 bases respectively, with 12 bases between them. The CDR3 is 15 residues long.